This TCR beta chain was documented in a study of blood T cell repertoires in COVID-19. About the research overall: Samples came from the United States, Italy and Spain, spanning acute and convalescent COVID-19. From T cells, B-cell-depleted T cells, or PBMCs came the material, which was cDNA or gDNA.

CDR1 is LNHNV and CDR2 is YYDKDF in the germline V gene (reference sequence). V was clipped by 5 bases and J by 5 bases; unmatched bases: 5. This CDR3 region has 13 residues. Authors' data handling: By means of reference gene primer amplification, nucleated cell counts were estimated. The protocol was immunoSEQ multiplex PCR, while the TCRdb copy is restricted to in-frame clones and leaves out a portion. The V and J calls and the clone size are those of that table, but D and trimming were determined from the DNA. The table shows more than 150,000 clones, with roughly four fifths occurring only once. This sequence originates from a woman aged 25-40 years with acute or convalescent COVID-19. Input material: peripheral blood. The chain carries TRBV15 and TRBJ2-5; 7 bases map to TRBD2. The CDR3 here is CATSPWGGETQYF. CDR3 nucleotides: TGTGCCACCAGCCCTTGGGGGGGTGAGACCCAGTACTTC. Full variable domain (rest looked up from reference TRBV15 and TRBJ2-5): DAMVIQNPRYQVTQFGKPVTLSCSQTLNHNVMYWYQQKSSQAPKLLFHYYDKDFNNEADTPDNFQSRRPNTSFCFLDIRSPGLGDTAMYLCATSPWGGETQYFGPGTRLLVL.